Presented here are 4 T cell receptor beta chains from one specimen sequenced in a study of blood T cell repertoires in COVID-19. Only in-frame clones appear in the TCRdb table, and some are missing; sequencing was by immunoSEQ multiplex PCR. The table shows approximately 300,000 clones, with 75% to 90% occurring only once. Specimen: PBMCs or T cells enriched from blood (not recorded which). Receptors originate from a woman younger than 45 who had recovered from COVID-19.

This chain joins TRBV28 and TRBJ1-3; D is possibly TRBD1 (6 bases). With 2 bases removed from V and 7 bases from J, the gap between germline ends came to 15 bases. Germline V gives CDR1 MDHEN, CDR2 SYDVKM. The CDR3 loop spans 15 amino acids. The CDR3 DNA sequence: TGTGCCAGCAGTTTAGGACAGACTAAGGGGAACACCATATATTTT. Translation: CASSLGQTKGNTIYF.

The chain couples TRBV5-4 to TRBJ2-3, with 8 positions matching TRBD1. Trimming removed 4 bases from V and 3 bases from J; junction bases left unmatched: 4. Germline CDR1 reads SGHNT; CDR2 reads YYREEE (reference sequence). The CDR3 is 14 residues long. In DNA, the CDR3 is TGTGCCAGCAGCCCCGGACAGGGAACAGATACGCAGTATTTT. This sequence encodes CASSPGQGTDTQYF.

The rearrangement joins TRBV20-1 to TRBJ1-6; D is unresolved. This CDR3 region has 14 residues. Germline CDR1 reads DFQATT; CDR2 reads SNEGSKA (reference sequence). V was cut by 3 bases and J by 5 bases, with 11 bases left in between. The CDR3 here is CSASSRGNNSPLHF. DNA for the CDR3: TGCAGTGCTAGTAGTCGGGGTAATAATTCACCCCTCCACTTT.

The CDR3 region has the DNA TGTGCCAGTAGTACGGACAGCGGTCTAAACGAGCAGTACTTC. Residues: CASSTDSGLNEQYF. The genes are TRBV19 and TRBJ2-7; weak D call: TRBD1 (6 bases). CDR1 and CDR2 (germline): LNHDA, SQIVND (reference sequence). The CDR3 is 14 amino acids. The V and J ends lost 4 bases and 5 bases respectively, with 15 bases between them.